The rows below give T cell receptor beta chains drawn from one sample of a study of T cells in Graves' hyperthyroidism and ophthalmopathy. TCRdb re-called the multiplex PCR reads through MiXCR, storing one row per CDR3 protein. The sample lists hundreds of thousands of distinct CDR3 sequences; approximately 14% were seen once. The sample taken for sequencing was blood. The receptors were sampled from a woman aged 40-49 years with Graves' ophthalmopathy. Both conserved end residues are part of each CDR3. The D gene is left open where the match is weak. Clone size is not always given. Where it is, it says once, few, many or a class for expanded clones.

len: 14
abundance: many
j_gene: TRBJ1-1
d_gene: .
v_gene: TRBV28
CDR3nt: TGTGCCAGCAGTTTAGATCAGGTGAACACTGAAGCTTTCTTT
CDR3aa: CASSLDQVNTEAFF

len: 15
abundance: .
j_gene: TRBJ2-5
d_gene: .
v_gene: TRBV7-2
CDR3nt: TGTGCCAGCAGCCTGGGGATAACGAGGCAAGAGACCCAGTACTTC
CDR3aa: CASSLGITRQETQYF

len: 15
abundance: many
j_gene: TRBJ1-5
d_gene: .
v_gene: TRBV2
CDR3nt: TGTGCCAGCAGAGGACAGTATTATAGCAATCAGCCCCAGCATTTT
CDR3aa: CASRGQYYSNQPQHF

len: 12
abundance: .
j_gene: TRBJ1-2
d_gene: .
v_gene: TRBV25-1
CDR3nt: TGTGCCAGCAGTTCCAGGGCGGACGGCTACACCTTC
CDR3aa: CASSSRADGYTF

len: 13
abundance: few
j_gene: TRBJ2-2
d_gene: .
v_gene: TRBV19
CDR3nt: TGTGCCAGTTTTCACATTAACACCGGGGAGCTGTTTTTT
CDR3aa: CASFHINTGELFF

len: 13
abundance: many
j_gene: TRBJ2-5
d_gene: .
v_gene: TRBV29-1
CDR3nt: TGCAGCGTTGGAGGACAAGCACAAGAGACCCAGTACTTC
CDR3aa: CSVGGQAQETQYF

len: 16
abundance: many
j_gene: TRBJ2-7
d_gene: TRBD2
v_gene: TRBV5-1
CDR3nt: TGCGCCAGCAGCCTGGGACTAGCGGGAGGACGCTACGAGCAGTACTTC
CDR3aa: CASSLGLAGGRYEQYF

len: 15
abundance: many
j_gene: TRBJ1-2
d_gene: .
v_gene: TRBV27
CDR3nt: TGTGCCAGCAGTTTTGATTCTCTCTTTAGCTATGGCTACACCTTC
CDR3aa: CASSFDSLFSYGYTF

len: 17
abundance: few
j_gene: TRBJ2-2
d_gene: .
v_gene: TRBV5-6
CDR3nt: TGTGCCAGCAGACAGTTTCAGGGGCAGATGAACACCGGGGAGCTGTTTTTT
CDR3aa: CASRQFQGQMNTGELFF

len: 14
abundance: many
j_gene: TRBJ1-2
d_gene: .
v_gene: TRBV28
CDR3nt: TGTGCCAGCACCCTCCAGGGAGGGGAACTTGGCTACACCTTC
CDR3aa: CASTLQGGELGYTF

len: 16
abundance: many
j_gene: TRBJ2-7
d_gene: TRBD1
v_gene: TRBV5-6
CDR3nt: TGTGCCAGCAGCTCCTATCGCTCGGACAGGGCCCTCGAGCAGTACTTC
CDR3aa: CASSSYRSDRALEQYF

len: 14
abundance: .
j_gene: TRBJ1-1
d_gene: .
v_gene: TRBV5-1
CDR3nt: TGCGCCAGTGGGCCCGGGGGCATGGACACTGAAGCTTTCTTT
CDR3aa: CASGPGGMDTEAFF

len: 13
abundance: many
j_gene: TRBJ2-7
d_gene: .
v_gene: TRBV7-9
CDR3nt: TGTGCCAGCAGTACACAGGGTTCCTACGAGCAGTACTTC
CDR3aa: CASSTQGSYEQYF

len: 16
abundance: .
j_gene: TRBJ2-7
d_gene: .
v_gene: TRBV29-1
CDR3nt: TGCAGCGTTGAAGGGCCCGGGGTAGGGAAGACGGAAGAGCAGTACTTC
CDR3aa: CSVEGPGVGKTEEQYF

len: 16
abundance: .
j_gene: TRBJ1-5
d_gene: .
v_gene: TRBV11-2
CDR3nt: TGTGCCAGCAGCCATCTGGGCCCCTCATCCGGCCAGCCCCAGCATTTT
CDR3aa: CASSHLGPSSGQPQHF

len: 13
abundance: few
j_gene: TRBJ2-4
d_gene: TRBD2
v_gene: TRBV3-1
CDR3nt: TGTGCCAGCAAAGTAGCGGGAGGAAACATTCAGTACTTC
CDR3aa: CASKVAGGNIQYF

len: 16
abundance: .
j_gene: TRBJ2-7
d_gene: .
v_gene: TRBV4-2
CDR3nt: TGTGCCAGCAGCCAAGACGTGGGTACCCCATCCTACGAGCAGTACTTC
CDR3aa: CASSQDVGTPSYEQYF

len: 13
abundance: many
j_gene: TRBJ1-2
d_gene: TRBD1
v_gene: TRBV6-5
CDR3nt: TGTGCCAGCCCCGGACAGGCTGTGGACGGCTACACCTTC
CDR3aa: CASPGQAVDGYTF

len: 15
abundance: .
j_gene: TRBJ2-5
d_gene: .
v_gene: TRBV12-3/TRBV12-4
CDR3nt: TGTGCCAGCAGTTTTCGGGGCAAATTGCAAGAGACCCAGTACTTC
CDR3aa: CASSFRGKLQETQYF

len: 12
abundance: .
j_gene: TRBJ1-1
d_gene: .
v_gene: TRBV6-5
CDR3nt: TGTGCCAGCAGTTACGGAGGGGGACAAGCTTTCTTT
CDR3aa: CASSYGGGQAFF

len: 17
abundance: many
j_gene: TRBJ2-4
d_gene: .
v_gene: TRBV28
CDR3nt: TGTGCCAGCAGTTCCTACGGACAGCTTCTAGCCAAAAACATTCAGTACTTC
CDR3aa: CASSSYGQLLAKNIQYF

len: 14
abundance: many
j_gene: TRBJ2-5
d_gene: .
v_gene: TRBV28
CDR3nt: TGTGCCAGCAACCCCACGGACCGGAGGGAGACCCAGTACTTC
CDR3aa: CASNPTDRRETQYF

len: 17
abundance: .
j_gene: TRBJ1-5
d_gene: .
v_gene: TRBV19
CDR3nt: TGTGCCAGTAGTATTGAAGCACACTCTATAAGCAATCAGCCCCAGCATTTT
CDR3aa: CASSIEAHSISNQPQHF

len: 14
abundance: many
j_gene: TRBJ1-3
d_gene: .
v_gene: TRBV7-8
CDR3nt: TGTGCCAGCAGCCCCCCCCCCACTGGAAACACCATATATTTT
CDR3aa: CASSPPPTGNTIYF

len: 13
abundance: .
j_gene: TRBJ1-5
d_gene: .
v_gene: TRBV19
CDR3nt: TGTGCCAGTAGTCGCCTTACCGATCAGCCCCAGCATTTT
CDR3aa: CASSRLTDQPQHF

len: 14
abundance: many
j_gene: TRBJ2-3
d_gene: TRBD2
v_gene: TRBV12-3/TRBV12-4
CDR3nt: TGTGCCAGCAGTTTATTACGGGAGGGTGGTACGCAGTATTTT
CDR3aa: CASSLLREGGTQYF

len: 13
abundance: few
j_gene: TRBJ1-2
d_gene: .
v_gene: TRBV19
CDR3nt: TGTGCCAGTAGTATTCGCAGGGAGGATGGCTACACCTTC
CDR3aa: CASSIRREDGYTF

len: 15
abundance: few
j_gene: TRBJ2-3
d_gene: .
v_gene: TRBV11-2
CDR3nt: TGTGCCAGCAGCTCGGTCATCGGGAGCACAGATACGCAGTATTTT
CDR3aa: CASSSVIGSTDTQYF

len: 13
abundance: .
j_gene: TRBJ1-1
d_gene: .
v_gene: TRBV19
CDR3nt: TGTGCCAATACGGGACGGCGGAACACTGAAGCTTTCTTT
CDR3aa: CANTGRRNTEAFF

len: 15
abundance: .
j_gene: TRBJ2-2
d_gene: TRBD1
v_gene: TRBV9
CDR3nt: TGTGCCAGCAGCGGCGTACAGGGGCTCACCGGGGAGCTGTTTTTT
CDR3aa: CASSGVQGLTGELFF

len: 13
abundance: few
j_gene: TRBJ1-2
d_gene: .
v_gene: TRBV18
CDR3nt: TGTGCCAGCTCACCACCGGCAACAGGTCCTCAAGAGTTC
CDR3aa: CASSPPATGPQEF

len: 15
abundance: few
j_gene: TRBJ2-7
d_gene: .
v_gene: TRBV6-5
CDR3nt: TGTGCCAGCAGTTCAACTAGGGGGAGCTCCTACGAGCAGTACTTC
CDR3aa: CASSSTRGSSYEQYF

len: 14
abundance: many
j_gene: TRBJ2-7
d_gene: TRBD2
v_gene: TRBV29-1
CDR3nt: TGCAGCGTTGCAGGACTAGCGGACTCCTACGAGCAGTACTTC
CDR3aa: CSVAGLADSYEQYF

len: 16
abundance: many
j_gene: TRBJ2-7
d_gene: TRBD2
v_gene: TRBV10-3
CDR3nt: TGTGCCAGCAGCGAGTCGACTAGCGGGAAGCCCTACGAGCAGTACTTC
CDR3aa: CASSESTSGKPYEQYF

len: 14
abundance: many
j_gene: TRBJ2-7
d_gene: TRBD2
v_gene: TRBV12-3/TRBV12-4
CDR3nt: TGTGCCAGCAGCCTAGCGGGAGGGCCGTCCGAGCAGTACTTC
CDR3aa: CASSLAGGPSEQYF

len: 14
abundance: .
j_gene: TRBJ2-5
d_gene: .
v_gene: TRBV14
CDR3nt: TGTGCCAGCAGCCACCGGGCCCTCCGAGAGGCCCAGTACTTC
CDR3aa: CASSHRALREAQYF

len: 13
abundance: many
j_gene: TRBJ1-6
d_gene: .
v_gene: TRBV6-5
CDR3nt: TGTGCCAGCAGTTACTTCAAGGATTCACCCCTCCACTTT
CDR3aa: CASSYFKDSPLHF

len: 16
abundance: few
j_gene: TRBJ2-3
d_gene: .
v_gene: TRBV28
CDR3nt: TGTGCCAGCAGTCCAACCGGGACATCTAGCACAGATACGCAGTATTTT
CDR3aa: CASSPTGTSSTDTQYF

len: 13
abundance: many
j_gene: TRBJ1-2
d_gene: .
v_gene: TRBV29-1
CDR3nt: TGCAGCGTTGGGGGCACGGGTTGGGATGGCTACACCTTC
CDR3aa: CSVGGTGWDGYTF

len: 14
abundance: many
j_gene: TRBJ1-5
d_gene: TRBD1
v_gene: TRBV20-1
CDR3nt: TGCAGTGTGAGGACAGGGGATAGCAATCAGCCCCAGCATTTT
CDR3aa: CSVRTGDSNQPQHF

len: 14
abundance: many
j_gene: TRBJ2-7
d_gene: .
v_gene: TRBV20-1
CDR3nt: TGCAGTGCCTCTCAGAGGGGGGATCCCTACGAGCAGTACTTC
CDR3aa: CSASQRGDPYEQYF

len: 17
abundance: .
j_gene: TRBJ2-5
d_gene: .
v_gene: TRBV28
CDR3nt: TGTGCCAGCAGTACACCTCTTACGCGGGGGCATCAAGAGACCCAGTACTTC
CDR3aa: CASSTPLTRGHQETQYF

len: 14
abundance: many
j_gene: TRBJ2-6
d_gene: .
v_gene: TRBV27
CDR3nt: TGTGCCAGCAGTTCGGGGGTTGGGGCCAACGTCCTGACTTTC
CDR3aa: CASSSGVGANVLTF

len: 16
abundance: .
j_gene: TRBJ1-5
d_gene: TRBD1
v_gene: TRBV28
CDR3nt: TGTGCCAGCAGTTTAGTGGACGGGACAGGGGTACAGCCCCAGCATTTT
CDR3aa: CASSLVDGTGVQPQHF

len: 14
abundance: .
j_gene: TRBJ2-7
d_gene: TRBD1
v_gene: TRBV4-1
CDR3nt: TGCGCCAGCAGCCTCCTATTAACAGGGGGCGAGCAGTACTTC
CDR3aa: CASSLLLTGGEQYF

len: 16
abundance: many
j_gene: TRBJ1-5
d_gene: .
v_gene: TRBV4-1
CDR3nt: TGCGCCAGCAGCCAAGAAGTTCAGGGGCGAAATCAGCCCCAGCATTTT
CDR3aa: CASSQEVQGRNQPQHF

len: 15
abundance: many
j_gene: TRBJ2-7
d_gene: .
v_gene: TRBV14
CDR3nt: TGTGCCAGCAGCCAAGTGGCTGGGGGTTCCTACGAGCAGTACTTC
CDR3aa: CASSQVAGGSYEQYF

len: 16
abundance: .
j_gene: TRBJ2-7
d_gene: TRBD2
v_gene: TRBV6-1
CDR3nt: TGTGCCAGCAAGTGGGGACTAGCGGGAGTGTCTTACGAGCAGTACTTC
CDR3aa: CASKWGLAGVSYEQYF

len: 15
abundance: .
j_gene: TRBJ2-5
d_gene: .
v_gene: TRBV13
CDR3nt: TGTGCCAGCAGCTTAGGAAGGCAGAACCAAGAGACCCAGTACTTC
CDR3aa: CASSLGRQNQETQYF

len: 15
abundance: many
j_gene: TRBJ2-5
d_gene: TRBD2
v_gene: TRBV28
CDR3nt: TGTGCCAGCAGTTTAAGAGCGGGAAGCCAAGAGACCCAGTACTTC
CDR3aa: CASSLRAGSQETQYF

len: 15
abundance: .
j_gene: TRBJ1-2
d_gene: TRBD1
v_gene: TRBV19
CDR3nt: TGTGCCAGCGACCCCTCCGGGACAGGGATAGATGGCTACACCTTC
CDR3aa: CASDPSGTGIDGYTF